This TCR beta chain was retrieved from a study of radiation and T cells in renal cell carcinoma. General study results and limits: No pretreatment tumor biopsies were available for baseline clonotypes. Top tumor clonotypes rose in blood 2 weeks post-radiation, then contracted.

TCRdb's copy holds only in-frame clones and misses some; the assay was immunoSEQ multiplex PCR. Here the sample spans around 140,000 clones, roughly 80% being singletons. Trimming removed 5 bases from V and 1 base from J, with 9 bases in between. Germline lookup yields CDR1 GTSNPN and CDR2 SVGIG (reference sequence). The CDR3 has 13 residues. Regarding this clone: Its antigen is still unknown.

Time point defined: baseline pretreatment blood. As to treatment: 15 Gy SBRT to primary tumor, nephrectomy 4 weeks later. The chain joins TRBV30 to TRBJ1-5; a possible D gene is TRBD1 (5 bases). The source material was blood, sampled from a patient whose treatment included radiotherapy and nephrectomy. The sequence was obtained from a woman in her 50s with renal cell carcinoma. CDR3 amino acids: CAWGGLSNQPQHF. The CDR3 DNA reads as TGTGCCTGGGGGGGACTCAGCAATCAGCCCCAGCATTTT.